The T cell receptor beta chain described here comes from a study of blood T cell repertoires in COVID-19. Whole-study context: Whether acute or convalescent, the COVID-19 samples came from the United States, Italy and Spain. PBMCs, B-cell-depleted T cells, or T cells were the source of the cDNA or gDNA that made up the material.

A single count supports this clone. The CDR3 has 12 residues. V lost 5 bases and J 8 bases, leaving 12 bases between the germline ends. Germline CDR1 reads MNHEY; CDR2 reads SVGAGI. In the authors' workflow: Amplification of reference gene primers was used by the study to estimate nucleated cell counts. The method was immunoSEQ multiplex PCR; TCRdb's version includes in-frame clones alone and lacks a portion of them. D and trimming were read from the DNA, whereas the V and J calls and clone size are those reported in that table. The sample lists 150,000 to 200,000 clones, approximately 88% occurring once.

This chain joins TRBV6-5 and TRBJ1-2; no reliable D call. The source material was peripheral blood. The sequence derives from a woman of 80 years or more with active or convalescent COVID-19. The CDR3: CASSPTVGGYTF. CDR3 coding DNA: TGTGCCAGCAGTCCTACAGTTGGCGGCTACACCTTC.